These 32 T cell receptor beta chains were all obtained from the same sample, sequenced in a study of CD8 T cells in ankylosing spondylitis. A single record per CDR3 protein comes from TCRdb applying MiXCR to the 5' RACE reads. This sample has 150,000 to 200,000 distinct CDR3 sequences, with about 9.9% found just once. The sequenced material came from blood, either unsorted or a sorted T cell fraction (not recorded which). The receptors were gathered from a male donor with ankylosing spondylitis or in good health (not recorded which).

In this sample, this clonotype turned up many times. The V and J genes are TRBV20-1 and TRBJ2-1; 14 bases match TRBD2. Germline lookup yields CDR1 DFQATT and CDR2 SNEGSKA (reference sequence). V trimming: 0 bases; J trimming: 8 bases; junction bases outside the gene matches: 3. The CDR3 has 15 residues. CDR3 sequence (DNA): TGCAGTGCTAGAGAGACTAGCGGGGGGGCGTATGAGCAGTTCTTC. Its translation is CSARETSGGAYEQFF.

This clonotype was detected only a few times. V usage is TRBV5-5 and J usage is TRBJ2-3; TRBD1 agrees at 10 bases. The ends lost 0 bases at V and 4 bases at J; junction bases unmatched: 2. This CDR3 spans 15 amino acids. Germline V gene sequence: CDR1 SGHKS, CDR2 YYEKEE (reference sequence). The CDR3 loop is CASSLGQGAADTQYF. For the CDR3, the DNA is TGTGCCAGCAGCTTGGGACAGGGGGCCGCAGATACGCAGTATTTT. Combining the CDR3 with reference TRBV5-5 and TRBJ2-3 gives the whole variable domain DAGVTQSPTHLIKTRGQQVTLRCSPISGHKSVSWYQQVLGQGPQFIFQYYEKEERGRGNFPDRFSARQFPNYSSELNVNALLLGDSALYLCASSLGQGAADTQYFGPGTRLTVL.

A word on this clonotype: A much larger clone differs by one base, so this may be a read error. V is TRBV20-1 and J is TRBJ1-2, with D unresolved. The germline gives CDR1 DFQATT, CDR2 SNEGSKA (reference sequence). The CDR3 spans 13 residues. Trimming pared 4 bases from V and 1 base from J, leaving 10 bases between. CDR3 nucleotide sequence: TGCAGTGCTAAGAGAGACCGTAACTATGGCTACACCTTC. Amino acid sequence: CSAKRDRNYGYTF.

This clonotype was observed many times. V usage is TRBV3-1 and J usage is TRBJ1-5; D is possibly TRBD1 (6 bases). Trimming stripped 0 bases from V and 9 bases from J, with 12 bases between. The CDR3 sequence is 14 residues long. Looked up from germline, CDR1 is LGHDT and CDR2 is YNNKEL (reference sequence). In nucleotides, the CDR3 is TGTGCCAGCAGCCAAGAGGGGGCTTCCCGGCCCCAGCATTTT. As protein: CASSQEGASRPQHF.

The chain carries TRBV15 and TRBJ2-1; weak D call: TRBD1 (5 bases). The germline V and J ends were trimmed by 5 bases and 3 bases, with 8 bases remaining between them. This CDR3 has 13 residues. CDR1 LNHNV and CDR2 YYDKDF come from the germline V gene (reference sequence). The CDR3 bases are TGTGCCACCAGCCGCGACAGCTACAATGAGCAGTTCTTC. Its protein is CATSRDSYNEQFF. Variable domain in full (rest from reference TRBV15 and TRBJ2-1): DAMVIQNPRYQVTQFGKPVTLSCSQTLNHNVMYWYQQKSSQAPKLLFHYYDKDFNNEADTPDNFQSRRPNTSFCFLDIRSPGLGDTAMYLCATSRDSYNEQFFGPGTRLTVL.

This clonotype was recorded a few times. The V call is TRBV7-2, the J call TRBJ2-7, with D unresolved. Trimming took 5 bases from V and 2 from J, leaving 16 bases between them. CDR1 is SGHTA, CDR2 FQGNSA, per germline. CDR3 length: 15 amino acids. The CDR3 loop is CASSIDTGHAYEQYF. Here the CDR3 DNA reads TGTGCCAGCAGCATCGACACCGGTCACGCCTACGAGCAGTACTTC.

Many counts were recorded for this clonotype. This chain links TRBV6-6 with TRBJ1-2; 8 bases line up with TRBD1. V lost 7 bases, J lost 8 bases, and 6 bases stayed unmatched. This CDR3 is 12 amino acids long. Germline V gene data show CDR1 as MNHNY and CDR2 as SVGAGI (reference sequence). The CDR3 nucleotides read TGTGCCAGCACCCTGACAGGGGAGGGCTACACCTTC. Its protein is CASTLTGEGYTF.

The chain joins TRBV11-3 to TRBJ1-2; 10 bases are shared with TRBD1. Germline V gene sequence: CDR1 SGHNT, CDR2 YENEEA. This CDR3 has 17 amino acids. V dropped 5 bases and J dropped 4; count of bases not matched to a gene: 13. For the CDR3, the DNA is TGTGCCAGCAGCCATGGACAGGGGGGACTCAGGATCTATGGCTACACCTTC. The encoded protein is CASSHGQGGLRIYGYTF.

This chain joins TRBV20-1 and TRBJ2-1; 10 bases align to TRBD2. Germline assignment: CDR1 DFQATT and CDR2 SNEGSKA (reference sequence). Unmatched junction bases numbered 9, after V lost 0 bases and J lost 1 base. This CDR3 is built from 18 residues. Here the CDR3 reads CSARESWTSGRSYNEQFF. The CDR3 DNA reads TGCAGTGCTAGAGAGTCGTGGACTAGCGGCAGATCCTACAATGAGCAGTTCTTC.

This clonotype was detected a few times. This CDR3 is CASSPGTSGSYEQYF. The CDR3 coding sequence is TGTGCCAGCAGTCCCGGGACTAGCGGCTCCTACGAGCAGTACTTC. The V call is TRBV6-1, the J call TRBJ2-7; 11 nucleotides agree with TRBD2. The CDR3 runs to 15 residues. Germline V gives CDR1 MNHNS, CDR2 SASEGT. V lost 5 bases, J lost 0 bases, and 3 bases stayed unmatched.

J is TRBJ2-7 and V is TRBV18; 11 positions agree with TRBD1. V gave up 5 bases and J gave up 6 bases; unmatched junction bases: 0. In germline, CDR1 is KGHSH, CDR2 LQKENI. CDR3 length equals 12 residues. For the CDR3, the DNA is TGTGCCAGCTCAGGACAGGGGGCCGAGCAGTACTTC. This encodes CASSGQGAEQYF.

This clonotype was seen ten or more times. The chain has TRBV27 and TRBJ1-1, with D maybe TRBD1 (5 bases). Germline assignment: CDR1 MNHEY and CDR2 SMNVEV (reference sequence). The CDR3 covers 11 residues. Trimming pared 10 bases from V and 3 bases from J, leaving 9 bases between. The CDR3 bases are TGTGCCACCCGAGGGGACACTGAAGCTTTCTTT. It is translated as CATRGDTEAFF.

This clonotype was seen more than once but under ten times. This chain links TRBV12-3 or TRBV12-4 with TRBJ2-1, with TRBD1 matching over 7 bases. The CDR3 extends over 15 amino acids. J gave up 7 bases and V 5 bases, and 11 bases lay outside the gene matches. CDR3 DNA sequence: TGTGCCAGCAGTCCTAGGGGGATCAGGGGGAATGAGCAGTTCTTC. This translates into CASSPRGIRGNEQFF.

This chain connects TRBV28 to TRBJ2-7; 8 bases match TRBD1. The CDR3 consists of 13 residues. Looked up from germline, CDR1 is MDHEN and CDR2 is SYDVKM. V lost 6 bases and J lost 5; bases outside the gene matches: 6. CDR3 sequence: CASRLDRGNEQYF. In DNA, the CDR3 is TGTGCCAGCAGACTCGACAGGGGCAACGAGCAGTACTTC.

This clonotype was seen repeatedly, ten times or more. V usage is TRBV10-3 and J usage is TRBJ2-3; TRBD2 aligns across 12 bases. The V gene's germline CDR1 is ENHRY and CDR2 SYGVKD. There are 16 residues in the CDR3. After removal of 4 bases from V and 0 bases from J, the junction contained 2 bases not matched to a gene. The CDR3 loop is CAISGTSGASTDTQYF. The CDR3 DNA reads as TGTGCCATCAGTGGGACTAGCGGGGCGAGCACAGATACGCAGTATTTT.

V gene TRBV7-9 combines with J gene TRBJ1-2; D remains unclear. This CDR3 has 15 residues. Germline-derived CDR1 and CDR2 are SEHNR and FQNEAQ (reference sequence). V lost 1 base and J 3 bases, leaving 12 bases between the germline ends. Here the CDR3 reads CASSLDALGDYGYTF. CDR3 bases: TGTGCCAGCAGCTTAGACGCCCTTGGGGACTATGGCTACACCTTC.

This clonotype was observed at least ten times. In DNA form, the CDR3 reads TGTGCCAGCAGACCCCAGGGAGAGACGGGGTTACACTCACCCCTCCACTTT. This sequence encodes CASRPQGETGLHSPLHF. The chain has TRBV6-1 and TRBJ1-6, with D perhaps matching TRBD1 (5 bases). Trimming took off 6 bases at V and 10 bases at J, with 25 bases between the two ends. The V gene's germline CDR1 is MNHNS and CDR2 SASEGT. CDR3 size: 17 residues.

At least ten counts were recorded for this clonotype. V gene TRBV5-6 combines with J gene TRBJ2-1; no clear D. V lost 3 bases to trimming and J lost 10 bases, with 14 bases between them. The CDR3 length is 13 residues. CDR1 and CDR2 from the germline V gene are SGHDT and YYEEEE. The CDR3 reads CASSYLSADEQFF. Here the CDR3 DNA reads TGTGCCAGCAGCTATTTGTCCGCCGACGAGCAGTTCTTC.

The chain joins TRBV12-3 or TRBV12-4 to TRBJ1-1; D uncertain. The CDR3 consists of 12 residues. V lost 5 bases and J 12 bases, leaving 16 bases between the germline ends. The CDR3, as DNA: TGTGCCAGCAGTCCCGCGACATCTTCAACTTTCTTT. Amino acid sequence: CASSPATSSTFF.

Here the CDR3 DNA reads TGTGCCAGCTCACCACGGAGCTCGGGGCTTGGGGCCAACGTCCTGACTTTC. This gives the protein CASSPRSSGLGANVLTF. The rearrangement uses TRBV18 and TRBJ2-6, with D possibly being TRBD1 or TRBD2 (5 bases each). Germline V gives CDR1 KGHSH, CDR2 LQKENI. The V end lost 1 base, the J end lost 3 bases, and 13 bases lay between the germline ends. CDR3 length: 17 residues.

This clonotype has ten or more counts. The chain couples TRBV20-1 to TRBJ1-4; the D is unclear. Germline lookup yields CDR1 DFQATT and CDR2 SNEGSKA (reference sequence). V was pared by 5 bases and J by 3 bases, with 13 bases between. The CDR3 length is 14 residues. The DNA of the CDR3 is TGCAGTGCTCCGAGGGCGCAGTCTAATGAAAAACTGTTTTTT. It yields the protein CSAPRAQSNEKLFF.

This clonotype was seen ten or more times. CDR3: CSAPPERGGVQTQYF. The CDR3 DNA is TGCAGTGCTCCCCCGGAGCGGGGGGGCGTCCAGACCCAGTACTTC. V usage is TRBV20-1 and J usage is TRBJ2-5; 10 positions agree with TRBD2. V dropped 5 bases and J dropped 6; count of bases not matched to a gene: 12. Germline CDR1 reads DFQATT; CDR2 reads SNEGSKA (reference sequence). This CDR3 spans 15 amino acids.

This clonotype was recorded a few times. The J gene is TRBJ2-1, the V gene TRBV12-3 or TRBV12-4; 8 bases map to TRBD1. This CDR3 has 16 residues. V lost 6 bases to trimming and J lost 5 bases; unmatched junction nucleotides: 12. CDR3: CASSPGGTGPNNEQFF. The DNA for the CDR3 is TGTGCCAGCAGCCCTGGGGGGACAGGCCCTAACAATGAGCAGTTCTTC.

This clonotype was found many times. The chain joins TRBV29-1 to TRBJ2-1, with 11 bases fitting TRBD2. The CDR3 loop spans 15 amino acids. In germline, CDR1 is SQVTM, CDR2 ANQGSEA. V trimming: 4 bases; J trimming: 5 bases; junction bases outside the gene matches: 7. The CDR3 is CSVGGGLAVHNEQFF. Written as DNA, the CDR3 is TGCAGCGTTGGGGGGGGACTAGCGGTTCACAATGAGCAGTTCTTC.

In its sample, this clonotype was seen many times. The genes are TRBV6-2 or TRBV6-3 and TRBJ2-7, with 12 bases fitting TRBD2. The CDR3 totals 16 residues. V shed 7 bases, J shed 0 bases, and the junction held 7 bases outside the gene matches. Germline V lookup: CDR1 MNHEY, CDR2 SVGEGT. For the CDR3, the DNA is TGTGCCAGCAACACGCGGACTAGCGGGATCTCCTACGAGCAGTACTTC. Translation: CASNTRTSGISYEQYF.

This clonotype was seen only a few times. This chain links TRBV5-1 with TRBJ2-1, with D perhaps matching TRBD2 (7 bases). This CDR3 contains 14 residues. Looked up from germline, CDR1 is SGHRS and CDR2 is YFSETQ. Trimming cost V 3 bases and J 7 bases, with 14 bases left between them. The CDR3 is CASSSKGGQNEQFF. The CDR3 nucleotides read TGCGCCAGCAGCTCCAAGGGGGGGCAAAATGAGCAGTTCTTC.

CDR3 nucleotides: TGTGCCAGCAGTCCGGACAGGGTCACCTATGGCTACACCTTC. Amino acids: CASSPDRVTYGYTF. The V gene is TRBV7-2, the J gene TRBJ1-2; 8 bases are shared with TRBD1. CDR3 length: 14 residues. Germline assignment: CDR1 SGHTA and CDR2 FQGNSA. V was clipped by 6 bases and J by 4 bases; unmatched bases: 7.

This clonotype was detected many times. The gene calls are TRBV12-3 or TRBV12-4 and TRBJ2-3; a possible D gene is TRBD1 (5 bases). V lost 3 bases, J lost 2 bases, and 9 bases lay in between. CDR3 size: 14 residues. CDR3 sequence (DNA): TGTGCCAGCAGTTTCCTAGGGGTCACAGATACGCAGTATTTT. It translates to CASSFLGVTDTQYF.

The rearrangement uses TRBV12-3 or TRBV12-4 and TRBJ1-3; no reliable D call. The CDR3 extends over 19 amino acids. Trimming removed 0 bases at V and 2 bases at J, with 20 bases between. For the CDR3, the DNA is TGTGCCAGCAGTTTAGCCTTAGACTCCCTGAAGCAAGCTGGAAACACCATATATTTT. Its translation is CASSLALDSLKQAGNTIYF.

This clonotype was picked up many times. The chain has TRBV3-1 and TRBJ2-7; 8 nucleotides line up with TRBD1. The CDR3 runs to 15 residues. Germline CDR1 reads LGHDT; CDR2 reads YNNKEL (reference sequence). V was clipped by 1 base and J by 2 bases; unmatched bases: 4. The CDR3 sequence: CASSQVGQVTYEQYF. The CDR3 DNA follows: TGTGCCAGCAGCCAAGTGGGACAGGTGACCTACGAGCAGTACTTC.

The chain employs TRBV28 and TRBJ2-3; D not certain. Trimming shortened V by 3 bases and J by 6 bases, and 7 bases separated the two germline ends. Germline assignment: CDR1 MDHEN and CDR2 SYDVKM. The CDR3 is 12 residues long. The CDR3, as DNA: TGTGCCAGCAGTTTCCAGTGGGATACGCAGTATTTT. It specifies CASSFQWDTQYF.

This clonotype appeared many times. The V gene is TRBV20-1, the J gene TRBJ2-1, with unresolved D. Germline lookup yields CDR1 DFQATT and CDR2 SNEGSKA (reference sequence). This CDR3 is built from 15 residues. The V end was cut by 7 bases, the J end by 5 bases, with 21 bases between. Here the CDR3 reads CSVASSLKWDNEQFF. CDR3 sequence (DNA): TGCAGTGTCGCATCCTCCTTGAAGTGGGACAATGAGCAGTTCTTC.